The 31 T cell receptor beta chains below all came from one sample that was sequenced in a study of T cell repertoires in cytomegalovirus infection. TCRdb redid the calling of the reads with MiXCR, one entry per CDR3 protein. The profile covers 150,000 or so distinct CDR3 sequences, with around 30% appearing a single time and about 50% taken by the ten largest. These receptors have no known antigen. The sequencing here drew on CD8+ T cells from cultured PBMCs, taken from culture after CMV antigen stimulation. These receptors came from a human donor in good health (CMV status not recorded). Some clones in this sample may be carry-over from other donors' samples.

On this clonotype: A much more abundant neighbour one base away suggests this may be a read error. The CDR3 loop is CANSLLGGGSPSYEQYF. The CDR3 nucleotides are TGTGCCAACAGTTTATTAGGTGGCGGCAGTCCCTCCTACGAGCAGTACTTC. This chain joins TRBV27 and TRBJ2-7; D unclear. The CDR3 sequence is 17 residues long. Germline V gene data show CDR1 as MNHEY and CDR2 as SMNVEV (reference sequence).

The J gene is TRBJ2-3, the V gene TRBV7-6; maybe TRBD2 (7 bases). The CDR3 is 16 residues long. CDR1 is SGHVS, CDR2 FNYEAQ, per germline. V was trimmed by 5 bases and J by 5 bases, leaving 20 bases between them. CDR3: CASSQEGGGLKDTQYF. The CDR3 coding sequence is TGTGCCAGCAGCCAAGAGGGGGGGGGCCTGAAAGATACGCAGTATTTT.

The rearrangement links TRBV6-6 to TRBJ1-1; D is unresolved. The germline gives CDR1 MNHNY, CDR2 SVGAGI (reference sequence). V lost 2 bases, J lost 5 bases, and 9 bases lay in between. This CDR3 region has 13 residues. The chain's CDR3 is CASSYGLGTEAFF. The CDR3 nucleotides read TGTGCCAGCAGTTACGGCTTGGGGACTGAAGCTTTCTTT.

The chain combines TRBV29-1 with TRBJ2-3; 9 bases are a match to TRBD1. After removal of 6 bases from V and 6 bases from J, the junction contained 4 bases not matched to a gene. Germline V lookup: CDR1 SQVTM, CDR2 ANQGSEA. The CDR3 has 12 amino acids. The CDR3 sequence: CSVNRGPDTQYF. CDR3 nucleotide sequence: TGCAGCGTAAACAGGGGGCCGGATACGCAGTATTTT.

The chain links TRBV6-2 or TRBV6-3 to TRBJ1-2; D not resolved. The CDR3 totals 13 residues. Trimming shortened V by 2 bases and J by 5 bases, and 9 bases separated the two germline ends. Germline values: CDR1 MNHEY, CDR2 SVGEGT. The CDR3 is CASSYSWVYGYTF. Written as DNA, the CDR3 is TGTGCCAGCAGTTACAGTTGGGTTTATGGCTACACCTTC.

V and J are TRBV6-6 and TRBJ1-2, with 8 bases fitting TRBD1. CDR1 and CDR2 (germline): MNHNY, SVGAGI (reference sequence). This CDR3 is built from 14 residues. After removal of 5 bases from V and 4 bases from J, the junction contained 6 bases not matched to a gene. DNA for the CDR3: TGTGCCAGCAGTCCGGACAGGGAAAGCTATGGCTACACCTTC. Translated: CASSPDRESYGYTF.

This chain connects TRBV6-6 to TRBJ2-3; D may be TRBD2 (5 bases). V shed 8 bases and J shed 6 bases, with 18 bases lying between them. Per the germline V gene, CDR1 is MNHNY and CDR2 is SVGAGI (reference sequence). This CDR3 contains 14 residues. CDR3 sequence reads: CASCWAYPGDTQYF. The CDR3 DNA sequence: TGTGCCAGCTGCTGGGCATACCCGGGGGATACGCAGTATTTT.

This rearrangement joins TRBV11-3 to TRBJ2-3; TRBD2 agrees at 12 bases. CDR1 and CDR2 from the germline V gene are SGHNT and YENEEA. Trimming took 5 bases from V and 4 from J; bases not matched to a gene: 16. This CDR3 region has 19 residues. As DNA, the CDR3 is TGTGCCAGCAGCAAAGGACTAGCGGGGCCTGGCCCATCGGCAGATACGCAGTATTTT. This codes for CASSKGLAGPGPSADTQYF.

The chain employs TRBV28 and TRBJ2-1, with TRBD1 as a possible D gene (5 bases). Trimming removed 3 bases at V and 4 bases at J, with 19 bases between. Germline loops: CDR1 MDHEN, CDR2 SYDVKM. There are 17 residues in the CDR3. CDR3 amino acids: CASSFPRGRAIYNEQFF. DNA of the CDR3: TGTGCCAGCAGTTTTCCTCGAGGCAGGGCGATTTACAATGAGCAGTTCTTC.

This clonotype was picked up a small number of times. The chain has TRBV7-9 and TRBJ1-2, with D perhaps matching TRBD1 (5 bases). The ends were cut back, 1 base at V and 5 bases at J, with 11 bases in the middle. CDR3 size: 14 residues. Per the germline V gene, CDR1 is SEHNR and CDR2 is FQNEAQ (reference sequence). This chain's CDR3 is CASSLVTERYGYTF. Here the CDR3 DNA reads TGTGCCAGCAGCTTAGTGACAGAAAGATATGGCTACACCTTC. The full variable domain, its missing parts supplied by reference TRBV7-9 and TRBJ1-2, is DTGVSQNPRHKITKRGQNVTFRCDPISEHNRLYWYRQTLGQGPEFLTYFQNEAQLEKSRLLSDRFSAERPKGSFSTLEIQRTEQGDSAMYLCASSLVTERYGYTFGSGTRLTVV.

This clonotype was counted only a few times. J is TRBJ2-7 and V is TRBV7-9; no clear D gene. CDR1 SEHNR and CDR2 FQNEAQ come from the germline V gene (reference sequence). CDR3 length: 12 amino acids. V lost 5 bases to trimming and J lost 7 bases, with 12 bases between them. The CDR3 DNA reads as TGTGCCAGCAGCCCTACCTTGGAGGAGCAGTACTTC. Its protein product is CASSPTLEEQYF.

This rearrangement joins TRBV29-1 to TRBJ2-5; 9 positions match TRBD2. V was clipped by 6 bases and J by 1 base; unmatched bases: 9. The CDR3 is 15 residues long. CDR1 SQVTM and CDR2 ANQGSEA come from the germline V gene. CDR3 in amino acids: CSVEGLAGRQETQYF. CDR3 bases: TGCAGCGTCGAGGGTCTAGCGGGGCGCCAAGAGACCCAGTACTTC.

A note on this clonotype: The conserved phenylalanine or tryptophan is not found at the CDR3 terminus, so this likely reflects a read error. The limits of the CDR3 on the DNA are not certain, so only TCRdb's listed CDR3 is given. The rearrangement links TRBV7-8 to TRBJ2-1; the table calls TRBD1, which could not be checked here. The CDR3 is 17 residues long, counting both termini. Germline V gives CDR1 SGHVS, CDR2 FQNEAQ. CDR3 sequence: CASSLRVGGTYYNEQCC.

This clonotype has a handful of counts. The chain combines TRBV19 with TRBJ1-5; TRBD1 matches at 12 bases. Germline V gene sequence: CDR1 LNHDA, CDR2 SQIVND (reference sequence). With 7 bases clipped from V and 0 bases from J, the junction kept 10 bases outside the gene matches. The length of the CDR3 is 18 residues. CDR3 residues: CASKGPGTGGYSNQPQHF. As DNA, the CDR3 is TGTGCCAGTAAGGGGCCCGGGACAGGGGGCTATAGCAATCAGCCCCAGCATTTT.

The CDR3 DNA follows: TGTGCCACCAGCAGGGGCCGAGGGGGCTCCTACGAGCAGTACTTC. Its protein product is CATSRGRGGSYEQYF. The chain joins TRBV15 to TRBJ2-7; D may be TRBD1 (6 bases). Germline CDR1 reads LNHNV; CDR2 reads YYDKDF (reference sequence). The ends were cut back, 3 bases at V and 0 bases at J, with 12 bases in the middle. This CDR3 is 15 amino acids long.

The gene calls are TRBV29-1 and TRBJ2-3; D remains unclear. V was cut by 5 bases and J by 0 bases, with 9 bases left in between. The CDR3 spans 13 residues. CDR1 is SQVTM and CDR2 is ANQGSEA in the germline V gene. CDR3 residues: CSVSPGSTDTQYF. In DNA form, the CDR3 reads TGCAGCGTTTCCCCAGGAAGCACAGATACGCAGTATTTT.

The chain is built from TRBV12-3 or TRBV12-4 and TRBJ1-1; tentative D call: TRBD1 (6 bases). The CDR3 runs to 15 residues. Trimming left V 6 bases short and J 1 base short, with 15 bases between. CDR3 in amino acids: CASRPSGAGNTEAFF. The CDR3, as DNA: TGTGCCAGCAGACCCTCGGGGGCGGGGAACACTGAAGCTTTCTTT.

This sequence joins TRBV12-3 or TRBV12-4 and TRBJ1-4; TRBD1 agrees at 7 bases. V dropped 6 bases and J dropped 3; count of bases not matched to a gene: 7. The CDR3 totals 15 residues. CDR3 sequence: CASRSGGRANEKLFF. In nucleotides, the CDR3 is TGTGCCAGCAGATCAGGGGGACGGGCTAATGAAAAACTGTTTTTT.

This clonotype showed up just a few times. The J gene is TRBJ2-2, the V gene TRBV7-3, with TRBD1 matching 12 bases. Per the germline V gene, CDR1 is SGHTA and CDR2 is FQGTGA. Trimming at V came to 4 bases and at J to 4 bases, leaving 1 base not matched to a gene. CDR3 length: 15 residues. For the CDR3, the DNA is TGTGCCAGCAGCTCGGGACAGGGGGCCACCGGGGAGCTGTTTTTT. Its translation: CASSSGQGATGELFF.

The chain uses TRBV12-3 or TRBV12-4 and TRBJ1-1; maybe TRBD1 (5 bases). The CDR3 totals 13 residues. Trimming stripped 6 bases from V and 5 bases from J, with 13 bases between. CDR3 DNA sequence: TGTGCCAGCAGAAGGGGAGAGGGAACTGAAGCTTTCTTT. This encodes CASRRGEGTEAFF.

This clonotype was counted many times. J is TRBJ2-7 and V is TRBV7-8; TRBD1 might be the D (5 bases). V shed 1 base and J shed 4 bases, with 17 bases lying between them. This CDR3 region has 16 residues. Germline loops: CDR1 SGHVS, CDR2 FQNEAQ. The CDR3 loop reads CASSLVTGRAVYEQYF. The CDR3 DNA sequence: TGTGCCAGCAGCTTAGTCACGGGCAGGGCCGTTTACGAGCAGTACTTC.

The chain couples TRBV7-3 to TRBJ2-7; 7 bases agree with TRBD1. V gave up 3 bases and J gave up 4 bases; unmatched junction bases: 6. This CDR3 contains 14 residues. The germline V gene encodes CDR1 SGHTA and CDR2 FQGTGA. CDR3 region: CASSFGPGGYEQYF. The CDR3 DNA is TGTGCCAGCAGCTTCGGACCAGGGGGATACGAGCAGTACTTC.

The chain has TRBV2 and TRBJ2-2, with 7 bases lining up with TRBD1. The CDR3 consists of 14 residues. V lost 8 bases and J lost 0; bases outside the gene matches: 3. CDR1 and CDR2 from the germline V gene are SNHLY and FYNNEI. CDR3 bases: TGTGCCAGCGCCGACAGGGCGAACACCGGGGAGCTGTTTTTT. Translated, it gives CASADRANTGELFF. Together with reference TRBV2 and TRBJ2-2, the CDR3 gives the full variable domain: EPEVTQTPSHQVTQMGQEVILRCVPISNHLYFYWYRQILGQKVEFLVSFYNNEISEKSEIFDDQFSVERPDGSNFTLKIRSTKLEDSAMYFCASADRANTGELFFGEGSRLTVL.

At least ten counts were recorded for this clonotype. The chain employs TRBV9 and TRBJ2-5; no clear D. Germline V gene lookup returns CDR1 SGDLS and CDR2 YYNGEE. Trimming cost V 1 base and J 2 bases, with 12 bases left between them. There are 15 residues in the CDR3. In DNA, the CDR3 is TGTGCCAGCAGCGTAAACTTGGCCGCTCAAGAGACCCAGTACTTC. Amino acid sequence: CASSVNLAAQETQYF.

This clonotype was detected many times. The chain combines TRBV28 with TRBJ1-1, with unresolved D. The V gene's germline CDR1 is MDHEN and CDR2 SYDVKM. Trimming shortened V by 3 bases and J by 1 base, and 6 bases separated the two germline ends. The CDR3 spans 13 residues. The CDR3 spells CASSFSGNTEAFF. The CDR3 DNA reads TGTGCCAGCAGTTTTAGCGGGAACACTGAAGCTTTCTTT. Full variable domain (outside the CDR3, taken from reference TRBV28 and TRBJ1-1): DVKVTQSSRYLVKRTGEKVFLECVQDMDHENMFWYRQDPGLGLRLIYFSYDVKMKEKGDIPEGYSVSREKKERFSLILESASTNQTSMYLCASSFSGNTEAFFGQGTRLTVV.

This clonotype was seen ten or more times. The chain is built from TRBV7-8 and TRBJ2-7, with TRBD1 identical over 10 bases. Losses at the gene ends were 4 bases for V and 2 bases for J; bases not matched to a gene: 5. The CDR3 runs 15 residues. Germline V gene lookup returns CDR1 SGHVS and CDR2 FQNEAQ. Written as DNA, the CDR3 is TGTGCCAGCAGCTCCCGGGACAGGGGACCCTACGAGCAGTACTTC. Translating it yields CASSSRDRGPYEQYF.

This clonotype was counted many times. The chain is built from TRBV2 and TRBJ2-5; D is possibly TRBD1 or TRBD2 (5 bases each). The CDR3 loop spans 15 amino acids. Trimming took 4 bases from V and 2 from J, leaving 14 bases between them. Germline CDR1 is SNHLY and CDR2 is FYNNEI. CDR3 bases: TGTGCCAGCAGTGCCTCGGGGACGCCTCAAGAGACCCAGTACTTC. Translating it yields CASSASGTPQETQYF. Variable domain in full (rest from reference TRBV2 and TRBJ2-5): EPEVTQTPSHQVTQMGQEVILRCVPISNHLYFYWYRQILGQKVEFLVSFYNNEISEKSEIFDDQFSVERPDGSNFTLKIRSTKLEDSAMYFCASSASGTPQETQYFGPGTRLLVL.

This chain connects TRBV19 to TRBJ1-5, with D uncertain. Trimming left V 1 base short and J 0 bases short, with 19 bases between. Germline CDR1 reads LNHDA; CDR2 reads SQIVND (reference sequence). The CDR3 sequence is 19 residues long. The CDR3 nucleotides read TGTGCCAGTAGTATAGTTCTCGGGTCAGACCTCCTTAGCAATCAGCCCCAGCATTTT. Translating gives CASSIVLGSDLLSNQPQHF.

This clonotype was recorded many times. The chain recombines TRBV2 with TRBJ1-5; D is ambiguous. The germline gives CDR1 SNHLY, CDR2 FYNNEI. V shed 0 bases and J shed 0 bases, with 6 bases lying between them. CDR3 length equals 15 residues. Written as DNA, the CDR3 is TGTGCCAGCAGTGAAGCGCCCGATAGCAATCAGCCCCAGCATTTT. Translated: CASSEAPDSNQPQHF.

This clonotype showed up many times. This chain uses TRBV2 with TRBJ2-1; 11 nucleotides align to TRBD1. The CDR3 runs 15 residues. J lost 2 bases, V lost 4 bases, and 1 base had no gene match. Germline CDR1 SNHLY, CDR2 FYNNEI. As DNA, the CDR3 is TGTGCCAGCAGTGGGGGACAGGGGGCCTACAATGAGCAGTTCTTC. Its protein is CASSGGQGAYNEQFF. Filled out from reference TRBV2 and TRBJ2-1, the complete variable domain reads EPEVTQTPSHQVTQMGQEVILRCVPISNHLYFYWYRQILGQKVEFLVSFYNNEISEKSEIFDDQFSVERPDGSNFTLKIRSTKLEDSAMYFCASSGGQGAYNEQFFGPGTRLTVL.

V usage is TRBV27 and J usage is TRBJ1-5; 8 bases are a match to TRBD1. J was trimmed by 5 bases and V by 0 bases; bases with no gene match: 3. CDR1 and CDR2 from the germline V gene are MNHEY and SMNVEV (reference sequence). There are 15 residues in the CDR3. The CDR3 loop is CASSLSAGGYQPQHF. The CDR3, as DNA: TGTGCCAGCAGTTTATCGGCAGGGGGCTATCAGCCCCAGCATTTT.